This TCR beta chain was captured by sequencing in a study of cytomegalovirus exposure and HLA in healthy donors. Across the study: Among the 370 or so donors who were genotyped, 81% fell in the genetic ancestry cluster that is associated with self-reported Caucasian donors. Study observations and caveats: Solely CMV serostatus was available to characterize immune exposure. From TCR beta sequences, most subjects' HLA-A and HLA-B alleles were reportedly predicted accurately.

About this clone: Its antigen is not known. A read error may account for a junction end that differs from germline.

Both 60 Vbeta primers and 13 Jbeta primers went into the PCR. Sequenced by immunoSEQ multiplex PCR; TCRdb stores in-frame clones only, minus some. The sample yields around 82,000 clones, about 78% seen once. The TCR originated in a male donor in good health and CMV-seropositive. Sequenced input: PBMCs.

CDR3 in amino acids: CATSGQGAGNIQYF. The CDR3 region has the DNA TGTGCCACCAGTGGACAGGGGGCCGGGAACATTCAGTACTTC. This chain connects TRBV10-3 to TRBJ2-4; TRBD1 agrees at 11 bases. The germline CDR1 and CDR2 sequences are ENHRY and SYGVKD. The CDR3 has 14 amino acids.